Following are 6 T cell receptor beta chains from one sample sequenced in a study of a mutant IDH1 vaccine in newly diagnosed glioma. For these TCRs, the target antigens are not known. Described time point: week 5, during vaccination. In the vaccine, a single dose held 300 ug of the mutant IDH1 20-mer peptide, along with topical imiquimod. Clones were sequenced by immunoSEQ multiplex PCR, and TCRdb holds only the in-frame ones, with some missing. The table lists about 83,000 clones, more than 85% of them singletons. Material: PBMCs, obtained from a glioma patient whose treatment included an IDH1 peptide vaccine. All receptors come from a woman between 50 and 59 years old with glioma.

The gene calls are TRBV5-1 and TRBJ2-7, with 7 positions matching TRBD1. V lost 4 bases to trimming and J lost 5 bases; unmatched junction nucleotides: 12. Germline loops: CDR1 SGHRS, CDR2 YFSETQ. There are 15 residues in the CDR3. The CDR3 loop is CASSPMAGGKNEQYF. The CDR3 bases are TGCGCCAGCAGCCCCATGGCAGGGGGAAAGAACGAGCAGTACTTC.

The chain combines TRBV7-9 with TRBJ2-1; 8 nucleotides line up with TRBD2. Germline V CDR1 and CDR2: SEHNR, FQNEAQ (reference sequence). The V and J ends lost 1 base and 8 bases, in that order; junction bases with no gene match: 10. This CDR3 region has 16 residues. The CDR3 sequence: CASSLVTGGRTDEQFF. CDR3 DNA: TGTGCCAGCAGCTTAGTCACCGGCGGGAGGACGGATGAGCAGTTCTTC. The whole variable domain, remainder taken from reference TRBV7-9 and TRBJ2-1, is DTGVSQNPRHKITKRGQNVTFRCDPISEHNRLYWYRQTLGQGPEFLTYFQNEAQLEKSRLLSDRFSAERPKGSFSTLEIQRTEQGDSAMYLCASSLVTGGRTDEQFFGPGTRLTVL.

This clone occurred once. The CDR3 region is CASSLVSDEQYF. CDR3 nucleotides: TGCGCCAGCAGCTTGGTGTCAGACGAGCAGTACTTC. The chain combines TRBV5-1 with TRBJ2-7; D unresolved. The CDR3 is 12 amino acids. V shed 0 bases and J shed 5 bases, with 6 bases lying between them. Per germline, CDR1 SGHRS and CDR2 YFSETQ.

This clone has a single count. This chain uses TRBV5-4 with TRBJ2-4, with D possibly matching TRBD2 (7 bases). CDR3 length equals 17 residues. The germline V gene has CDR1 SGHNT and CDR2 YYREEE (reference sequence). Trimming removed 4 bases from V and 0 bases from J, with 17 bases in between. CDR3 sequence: CASSGGGRGLAKNIQYF. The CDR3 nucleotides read TGTGCCAGCAGCGGGGGGGGCCGGGGCCTAGCCAAAAACATTCAGTACTTC. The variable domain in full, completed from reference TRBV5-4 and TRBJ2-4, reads ETGVTQSPTHLIKTRGQQVTLRCSSQSGHNTVSWYQQALGQGPQFIFQYYREEENGRGNFPPRFSGLQFPNYSSELNVNALELDDSALYLCASSGGGRGLAKNIQYFGAGTRLSVL.

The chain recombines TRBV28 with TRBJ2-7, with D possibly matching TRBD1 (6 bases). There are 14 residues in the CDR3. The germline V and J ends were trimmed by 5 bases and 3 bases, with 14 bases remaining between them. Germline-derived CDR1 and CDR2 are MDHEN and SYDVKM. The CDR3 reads CASSLDSFYYEQYF. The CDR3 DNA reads TGTGCCAGCAGTCTGGACAGTTTTTACTACGAGCAGTACTTC.

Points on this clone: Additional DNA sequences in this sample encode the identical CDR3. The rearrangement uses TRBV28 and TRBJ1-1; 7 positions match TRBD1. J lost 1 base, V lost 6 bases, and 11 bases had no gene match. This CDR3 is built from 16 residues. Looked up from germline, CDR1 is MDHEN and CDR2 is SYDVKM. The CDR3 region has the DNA TGTGCCAGCAGCCAGGGGGGGCCCGTTCAGAACACTGAAGCTTTCTTT. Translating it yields CASSQGGPVQNTEAFF.